One and the same sample provided the 19 T cell receptor beta chains below, sequenced in a study of blood T cell repertoires in COVID-19. Measured with immunoSEQ multiplex PCR; TCRdb has only the in-frame clones, and not every one. The sample has about 90,000 clones, 91% seen once. Specimen: peripheral blood. The receptors here all came from a human donor with active COVID-19. The donor label of this sample is uncertain.

This sequence joins TRBV7-2 and TRBJ1-3, with D hard to call. CDR3 size: 13 residues. V dropped 0 bases and J dropped 7 bases, with 7 bases sitting between them. Germline V lookup: CDR1 SGHTA, CDR2 FQGNSA. For the CDR3, the DNA is TGTGCCAGCAGCTTAGCGGTTCGGAACACCATATATTTT. It encodes CASSLAVRNTIYF.

This chain joins TRBV3-1 (or the pseudogene TRBV3-2) and TRBJ2-7; TRBD2 is a possible D gene (5 bases). The CDR3 is 14 residues long. The germline CDR1 and CDR2 sequences are LGHDT and YNNKEL (reference sequence). Deletions cut 3 bases from V and 6 bases from J, with 15 bases between. The CDR3 bases are TGTGCCAGCAGCCAGAACCCCGACACTAGCGAGCAGTACTTC. This encodes CASSQNPDTSEQYF.

V usage is TRBV29-1 and J usage is TRBJ2-3; the D gene is possibly TRBD2 (5 bases). Germline V CDR1 and CDR2: SQVTM, ANQGSEA. This CDR3 has 17 amino acids. Trimming shortened V by 2 bases and J by 6 bases, and 24 bases separated the two germline ends. CDR3 DNA: TGCAGCGTTGAAATGTTCGAGGGCGCAAGGTTGACTGATACGCAGTATTTT. This codes for CSVEMFEGARLTDTQYF.

The chain links TRBV18 to TRBJ2-3; the D gene is possibly TRBD1 (5 bases). Germline CDR1 is KGHSH and CDR2 is LQKENI. The V gene lost 1 base and the J gene lost 2 bases, with 7 bases spanning the gap. The CDR3 contains 14 residues. The CDR3 reads CASSPRQYTDTQYF. CDR3 nucleotides: TGTGCCAGCTCACCACGACAGTACACAGATACGCAGTATTTT.

The chain has TRBV10-3 and TRBJ1-1; TRBD1 aligns across 7 bases. CDR3 length equals 12 residues. V was pared by 9 bases and J by 5 bases, with 6 bases of the junction left unmatched. In germline, CDR1 is ENHRY, CDR2 SYGVKD. The CDR3 here is CAIQGLRTEAFF. CDR3 DNA: TGTGCCATACAGGGGTTGCGGACTGAAGCTTTCTTT.

Notes on this clone: Relative to the germline gene, one junction end is altered; a read error may explain this. The gene calls are TRBV11-3 and TRBJ1-1, with TRBD1 matching 8 bases. CDR1 and CDR2 from the germline V gene are SGHNT and YENEEA. This CDR3 is 13 amino acids long. The CDR3, as DNA: TGTGCCAGCAGCTTAGGAGGGACAGGTAAACCCAGCTTT. Its protein is CASSLGGTGKPSF.

The chain links TRBV5-6 to TRBJ1-5; 9 bases align to TRBD1. The junction had 6 bases not matched to a gene; V was cut back by 4 bases and J by 4 bases. CDR1 is SGHDT and CDR2 is YYEEEE in the germline V gene. The CDR3 consists of 15 residues. This chain's CDR3 is CASSTAGQGNQPQHF. As DNA, the CDR3 is TGTGCCAGCAGCACCGCGGGACAGGGAAATCAGCCCCAGCATTTT.

The chain links TRBV5-1 to TRBJ2-7, with TRBD2 as a possible D gene (6 bases). The V gene's germline CDR1 is SGHRS and CDR2 YFSETQ. Trimming pared 4 bases from V and 0 bases from J, leaving 20 bases between. The CDR3 totals 17 residues. The CDR3 spells CASSGDGGVWSSYEQYF. The CDR3 bases are TGCGCCAGCAGCGGGGATGGCGGGGTTTGGAGCTCCTACGAGCAGTACTTC. Variable domain in full (rest from reference TRBV5-1 and TRBJ2-7): KAGVTQTPRYLIKTRGQQVTLSCSPISGHRSVSWYQQTPGQGLQFLFEYFSETQRNKGNFPGRFSGRQFSNSRSEMNVSTLELGDSALYLCASSGDGGVWSSYEQYFGPGTRLTVT.

This rearrangement joins TRBV6-5 to TRBJ1-1; no clear D. V was clipped by 6 bases and J by 3 bases, with 5 bases between them. Germline CDR1 reads MNHEY; CDR2 reads SVGAGI. The CDR3 runs 11 residues. The CDR3 region is CASRRDTEAFF. Written as DNA, the CDR3 is TGTGCCAGCAGAAGAGACACTGAAGCTTTCTTT.

This clone was seen once. The chain carries TRBV7-2 and TRBJ2-6; D is undetermined. This CDR3 is built from 15 residues. Per the germline V gene, CDR1 is SGHTA and CDR2 is FQGNSA. V lost 2 bases to trimming and J lost 0 bases, with 5 bases between them. The CDR3 DNA reads TGTGCCAGCAGCTTAAGAGACTCTGGGGCCAACGTCCTGACTTTC. It specifies CASSLRDSGANVLTF.

V gene TRBV7-6 combines with J gene TRBJ2-5; 9 positions agree with TRBD2. The CDR3 is 18 amino acids. Germline lookup yields CDR1 SGHVS and CDR2 FNYEAQ. The trim removed 1 base at V and 2 bases at J, leaving 11 bases unmatched. The CDR3 region has the DNA TGTGCCAGCAGCTTAGGGGCCCCCGACGCGGGGGGGCAAGAGACCCAGTACTTC. Translation gives CASSLGAPDAGGQETQYF.

The chain links TRBV6-4 to TRBJ2-2, with D perhaps matching TRBD1 (6 bases). Germline CDR1 and CDR2: MRHNA and SNTAGT. CDR3 size: 14 residues. The germline V and J ends were trimmed by 3 bases and 5 bases, with 10 bases remaining between them. DNA for the CDR3: TGTGCCAGCAGTGAAGAGGGGGAGACCGGGGAGCTGTTTTTT. Its protein product is CASSEEGETGELFF.

This clone was detected once. For the CDR3, the DNA is TGTGCCAGCAGCCAAGCTCGGAGTTCACCCCTCCACTTT. The encoded protein is CASSQARSSPLHF. This chain uses TRBV14 with TRBJ1-6; no reliable D call. The germline V gene encodes CDR1 SGHDN and CDR2 FVKESK. The CDR3 extends over 13 amino acids. V gave up 1 base and J gave up 9 bases, with 7 bases separating them.

The J gene is TRBJ1-1, the V gene TRBV27; a weak D match, TRBD1 (6 bases). The CDR3 has 15 amino acids. Looked up from germline, CDR1 is MNHEY and CDR2 is SMNVEV (reference sequence). Trimming removed 3 bases from V and 10 bases from J, with 21 bases in between. This CDR3 is CASSFRGGAGFVAFF. The CDR3 DNA follows: TGTGCCAGCAGTTTTAGAGGGGGAGCGGGATTCGTAGCTTTCTTT.

The chain has TRBV6-1 and TRBJ1-3; no firm D call. The germline CDR1 and CDR2 sequences are MNHNS and SASEGT. Trimming shortened V by 4 bases and J by 0 bases, and 16 bases separated the two germline ends. The CDR3 extends over 17 amino acids. The CDR3 sequence: CASSVTSWGGSGNTIYF. The CDR3 nucleotides are TGTGCCAGCAGTGTAACCTCATGGGGAGGCTCTGGAAACACCATATATTTT.

This clone was seen a single time. The gene calls are TRBV7-2 and TRBJ2-5; weak D call: TRBD2 (6 bases). The CDR3 is made up of 13 amino acids. V lost 6 bases, J lost 5 bases, and 13 bases lay in between. Germline-derived CDR1 and CDR2 are SGHTA and FQGNSA. The CDR3 sequence is CASRGTSLETQYF. In DNA form, the CDR3 reads TGTGCCAGCAGGGGGACTTCCCTCGAGACCCAGTACTTC.

The chain carries TRBV19 and TRBJ1-2, with 9 bases matching TRBD1. This CDR3 contains 15 residues. Germline V gives CDR1 LNHDA, CDR2 SQIVND (reference sequence). Germline trimming cut 5 bases from V and 7 bases from J; bases unmatched to any gene: 11. The CDR3 loop reads CASSSSGQGLGGYTF. CDR3 coding DNA: TGTGCCAGTAGTTCCTCGGGACAGGGCCTCGGTGGCTACACCTTC. The full variable domain, rest sourced from reference TRBV19 and TRBJ1-2, is DGGITQSPKYLFRKEGQNVTLSCEQNLNHDAMYWYRQDPGQGLRLIYYSQIVNDFQKGDIAEGYSVSREKKESFPLTVTSAQKNPTAFYLCASSSSGQGLGGYTFGSGTRLTVV.

This clone has only one observation. This sequence joins TRBV11-2 and TRBJ1-1; D remains unclear. Germline V lookup: CDR1 SGHAT, CDR2 FQNNGV. The V end was cut by 4 bases, the J end by 4 bases, with 25 bases between. CDR3 size: 18 residues. The CDR3 region has the DNA TGTGCCAGCAGCTCACCCCACCTTACACCCTACCGGGGCACTGAAGCTTTCTTT. Translating it yields CASSSPHLTPYRGTEAFF.

J is TRBJ1-5 and V is TRBV19, with no clear D. Trimming took off 2 bases at V and 6 bases at J, with 5 bases between the two ends. The CDR3 has 12 residues. The V gene's germline CDR1 is LNHDA and CDR2 SQIVND (reference sequence). DNA for the CDR3: TGTGCCAGTAGTATACGAGGTCAGCCCCAGCATTTT. This translates into CASSIRGQPQHF.